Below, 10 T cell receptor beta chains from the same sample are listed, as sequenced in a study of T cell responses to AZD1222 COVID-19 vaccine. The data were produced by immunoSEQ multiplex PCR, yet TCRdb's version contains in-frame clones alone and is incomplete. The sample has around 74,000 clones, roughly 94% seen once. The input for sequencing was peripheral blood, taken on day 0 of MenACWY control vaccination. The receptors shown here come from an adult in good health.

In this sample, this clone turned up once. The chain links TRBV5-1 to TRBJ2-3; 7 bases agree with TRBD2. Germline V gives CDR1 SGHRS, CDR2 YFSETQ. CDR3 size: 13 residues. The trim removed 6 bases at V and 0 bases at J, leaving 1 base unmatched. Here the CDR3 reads CASNGGSTDTQYF. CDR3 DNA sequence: TGCGCCAGCAACGGGGGGAGCACAGATACGCAGTATTTT.

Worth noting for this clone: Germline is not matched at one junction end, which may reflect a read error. The CDR3 DNA reads TGTGCCAGCTCCCCACCGGGACAGGGTAATTCACCCCTCCACTTT. It specifies CASSPPGQGNSPLHF. The chain employs TRBV18 and TRBJ1-6; 9 bases align to TRBD1. This CDR3 has 15 amino acids. Germline loops: CDR1 KGHSH, CDR2 LQKENI. Combining the CDR3 with reference TRBV18 and TRBJ1-6 gives the whole variable domain NAGVMQNPRHLVRRRGQEARLRCSPMKGHSHVYWYRQLPEEGLKFMVYLQKENIIDESGMPKERFSAEFPKEGPSILRIQQVVRGDSAAYFCASSPPGQGNSPLHFGNGTRLTVT.

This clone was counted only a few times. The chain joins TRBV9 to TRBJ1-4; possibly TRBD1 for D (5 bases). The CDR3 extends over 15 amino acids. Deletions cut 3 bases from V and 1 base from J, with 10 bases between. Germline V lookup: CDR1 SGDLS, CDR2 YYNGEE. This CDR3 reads CASSEGGGTNEKLFF. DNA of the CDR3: TGTGCCAGCAGCGAGGGCGGGGGAACTAATGAAAAACTGTTTTTT.

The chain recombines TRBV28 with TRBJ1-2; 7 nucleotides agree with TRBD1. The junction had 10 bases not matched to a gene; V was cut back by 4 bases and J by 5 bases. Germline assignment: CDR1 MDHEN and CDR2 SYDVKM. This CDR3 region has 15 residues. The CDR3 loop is CASSSQGGGVYGYTF. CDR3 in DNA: TGTGCCAGCAGTTCACAGGGAGGGGGCGTTTATGGCTACACCTTC.

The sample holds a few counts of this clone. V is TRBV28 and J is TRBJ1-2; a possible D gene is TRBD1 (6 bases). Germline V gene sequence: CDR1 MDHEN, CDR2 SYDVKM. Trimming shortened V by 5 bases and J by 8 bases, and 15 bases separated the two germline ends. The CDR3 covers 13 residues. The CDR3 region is CASSPTGREGYTF. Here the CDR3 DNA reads TGTGCCAGCAGTCCGACAGGTCGGGAGGGCTACACCTTC.

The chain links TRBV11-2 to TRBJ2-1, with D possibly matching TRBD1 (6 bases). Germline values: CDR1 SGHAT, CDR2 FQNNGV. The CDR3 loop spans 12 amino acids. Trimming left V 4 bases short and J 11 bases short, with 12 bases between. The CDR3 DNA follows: TGTGCCAGCAGCTGGACAGTCGCAAAGCAGTTCTTC. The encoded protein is CASSWTVAKQFF.

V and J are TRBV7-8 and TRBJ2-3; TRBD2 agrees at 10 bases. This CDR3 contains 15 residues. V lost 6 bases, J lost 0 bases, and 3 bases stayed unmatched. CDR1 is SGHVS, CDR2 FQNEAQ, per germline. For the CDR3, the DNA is TGTGCCAGCAGTCTACTAGCGGGGAGCACAGATACGCAGTATTTT. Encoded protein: CASSLLAGSTDTQYF.

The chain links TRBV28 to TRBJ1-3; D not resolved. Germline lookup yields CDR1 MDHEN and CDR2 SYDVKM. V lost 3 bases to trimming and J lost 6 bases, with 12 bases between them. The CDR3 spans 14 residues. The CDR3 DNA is TGTGCCAGCAGTTTTTGGGCACAGTCAAACACCATATATTTT. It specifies CASSFWAQSNTIYF.

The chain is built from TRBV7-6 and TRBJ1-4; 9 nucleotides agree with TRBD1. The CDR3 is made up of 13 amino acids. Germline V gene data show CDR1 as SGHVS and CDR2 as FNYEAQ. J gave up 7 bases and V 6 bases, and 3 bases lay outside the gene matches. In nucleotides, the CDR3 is TGTGCCAGCAGACAGGGGGCCATTGAAAAACTGTTTTTT. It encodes CASRQGAIEKLFF.

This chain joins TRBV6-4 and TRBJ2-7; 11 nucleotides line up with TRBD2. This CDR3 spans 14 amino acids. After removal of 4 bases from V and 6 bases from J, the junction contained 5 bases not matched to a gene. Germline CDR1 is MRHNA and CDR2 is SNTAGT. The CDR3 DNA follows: TGTGCCAGCAGTGTACTAGCGGGAGCTGGCGAGCAGTACTTC. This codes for CASSVLAGAGEQYF.